Each of the 27 T cell receptor beta chains below was sequenced from the same sample in a study of blood T cell repertoires in COVID-19. Measured with immunoSEQ multiplex PCR; TCRdb has only the in-frame clones, and not every one. The sample shows about 310,000 clones, roughly 84% of them seen only once. Input material: peripheral blood. The receptors come from a man between 50 and 59 years old with active or convalescent COVID-19.

The count of this clone is one. The chain is built from TRBV9 and TRBJ2-1, with a tentative D call TRBD1 (5 bases). The CDR3 is made up of 15 amino acids. The ends were cut back, 4 bases at V and 3 bases at J, with 14 bases in the middle. The germline gives CDR1 SGDLS, CDR2 YYNGEE. This CDR3 reads CASSSRVSGYNEQFF. CDR3 nucleotides: TGTGCCAGCAGCTCCAGGGTTTCGGGCTACAATGAGCAGTTCTTC. The variable domain in full, completed from reference TRBV9 and TRBJ2-1, reads DSGVTQTPKHLITATGQRVTLRCSPRSGDLSVYWYQQSLDQGLQFLIQYYNGEERAKGNILERFSAQQFPDLHSELNLSSLELGDSALYFCASSSRVSGYNEQFFGPGTRLTVL.

The chain has TRBV16 and TRBJ1-4; possibly TRBD1 for D (5 bases). Trimming took off 0 bases at V and 7 bases at J, with 12 bases between the two ends. The CDR3 runs 15 residues. CDR1 and CDR2 (germline): KGHSY, FQNENV. In nucleotides, the CDR3 is TGTGCCAGCAGCCAATCCGGGCAGGGTGGTGAAAAACTGTTTTTT. Encoded protein: CASSQSGQGGEKLFF. Filled out from reference TRBV16 and TRBJ1-4, the complete variable domain reads GEEVAQTPKHLVRGEGQKAKLYCAPIKGHSYVFWYQQVLKNEFKFLISFQNENVFDETGMPKERFSAKCLPNSPCSLEIQATKLEDSAVYFCASSQSGQGGEKLFFGSGTQLSVL.

This chain links TRBV4-3 with TRBJ2-4; a weak D match, TRBD1 (6 bases). CDR1 and CDR2 from the germline V gene are LGHNA and YSLEER. The CDR3 runs to 15 residues. V dropped 1 base and J dropped 9 bases, with 16 bases sitting between them. The CDR3 DNA is TGCGCCAGCAGCCAAGCGTTTCAAGAAGGGGGCATTCAGTACTTC. Translating gives CASSQAFQEGGIQYF.

The chain uses TRBV5-4 and TRBJ2-5; D may be TRBD2 (6 bases). This CDR3 has 14 residues. The V gene's germline CDR1 is SGHNT and CDR2 YYREEE (reference sequence). The V gene lost 0 bases and the J gene lost 3 bases, with 9 bases spanning the gap. The chain's CDR3 is CASSLGGTEETQYF. The CDR3 DNA sequence: TGTGCCAGCAGCTTGGGCGGGACTGAAGAGACCCAGTACTTC. Full variable domain (outside the CDR3, taken from reference TRBV5-4 and TRBJ2-5): ETGVTQSPTHLIKTRGQQVTLRCSSQSGHNTVSWYQQALGQGPQFIFQYYREEENGRGNFPPRFSGLQFPNYSSELNVNALELDDSALYLCASSLGGTEETQYFGPGTRLLVL.

The rearrangement uses TRBV18 and TRBJ2-4, with TRBD1 matching 8 bases. Trimming at V came to 3 bases and at J to 5 bases, leaving 3 bases not matched to a gene. Germline V gene data show CDR1 as KGHSH and CDR2 as LQKENI. The CDR3 is 14 residues long. The DNA of the CDR3 is TGTGCCAGCTCACCTGGACAGGGCGAAAACATTCAGTACTTC. This encodes CASSPGQGENIQYF.

V usage is TRBV28 and J usage is TRBJ1-6, with D possibly matching TRBD1 (5 bases). The CDR3 sequence is 14 residues long. V lost 6 bases to trimming and J lost 10 bases, with 16 bases between them. Germline-derived CDR1 and CDR2 are MDHEN and SYDVKM. CDR3 sequence: CASRLPGGDSPLHF. The DNA for the CDR3 is TGTGCCAGCAGGCTCCCCGGGGGGGACTCACCCCTCCACTTT.

The chain recombines TRBV28 with TRBJ1-6; 12 bases match TRBD1. Germline V CDR1 and CDR2: MDHEN, SYDVKM. The CDR3 loop spans 17 amino acids. Trimming at V came to 3 bases and at J to 7 bases, leaving 7 bases not matched to a gene. CDR3 sequence (DNA): TGTGCCAGCAGTTTGGGAGCCGGGACAGGGGGCAATTCACCCCTCCACTTT. It is translated as CASSLGAGTGGNSPLHF.

The rearrangement links TRBV6-5 to TRBJ1-5, with a weak D call TRBD1 (5 bases). Per germline, CDR1 MNHEY and CDR2 SVGAGI. This CDR3 is built from 14 residues. V dropped 0 bases and J dropped 4 bases, with 7 bases sitting between them. This CDR3 reads CASSYSGGNQPQHF. The CDR3 bases are TGTGCCAGCAGTTACTCGGGGGGGAATCAGCCCCAGCATTTT.

The chain joins TRBV19 to TRBJ1-4; TRBD1 matches 7 bases. The CDR3 runs 15 residues. Germline CDR1 is LNHDA and CDR2 is SQIVND (reference sequence). After removal of 10 bases from V and 1 base from J, the junction contained 9 bases not matched to a gene. In DNA, the CDR3 is TGTGCCACGCAACAGGGGCTCGGAACTAATGAAAAACTGTTTTTT. It specifies CATQQGLGTNEKLFF.

V and J are TRBV6-1 and TRBJ1-3; no clear D gene. CDR1 MNHNS and CDR2 SASEGT come from the germline V gene. The CDR3 has 15 residues. V was pared by 2 bases and J by 2 bases, with 10 bases between. CDR3 in amino acids: CASSEHGGTGNTIYF. The CDR3 nucleotides read TGTGCCAGCAGTGAACATGGAGGGACTGGAAACACCATATATTTT.

The chain carries TRBV2 and TRBJ2-5; D call uncertain. Germline V gene data show CDR1 as SNHLY and CDR2 as FYNNEI. The V and J ends lost 3 bases and 2 bases respectively, with 4 bases between them. The CDR3 runs to 12 residues. This CDR3 reads CASSDNQETQYF. DNA for the CDR3: TGTGCCAGCAGTGACAATCAAGAGACCCAGTACTTC.

V gene TRBV14 combines with J gene TRBJ2-5; 8 bases line up with TRBD1. The CDR3 totals 16 residues. Trimming removed 1 base from V and 4 bases from J; junction bases left unmatched: 8. CDR1 and CDR2 from the germline V gene are SGHDN and FVKESK. CDR3 in amino acids: CASSQGYGQGTETQYF. In DNA form, the CDR3 reads TGTGCCAGCAGCCAAGGTTATGGACAGGGAACAGAGACCCAGTACTTC.

The chain uses TRBV27 and TRBJ1-4; D might be TRBD1 (6 bases). The CDR3 covers 14 residues. Per germline, CDR1 MNHEY and CDR2 SMNVEV (reference sequence). V lost 2 bases and J 4 bases, leaving 8 bases between the germline ends. CDR3 protein: CASSLVRGNEKLFF. The CDR3 DNA sequence: TGTGCCAGCAGTTTAGTCAGGGGTAATGAAAAACTGTTTTTT.

V is TRBV21-1 and J is TRBJ1-1; the D call TRBD1 from the table was never checked on the DNA. TRBV21-1 is reported as a pseudogene. The CDR3 has 13 residues. Here the CDR3 DNA reads TGTGCCTACCGGGACAGGGGGTTGGCTGAAGCTTTCTTT. This encodes CAYRDRGLAEAFF.

The V call is TRBV15, the J call TRBJ1-1; no clear D. The CDR3 runs to 14 residues. Germline V gives CDR1 LNHNV, CDR2 YYDKDF (reference sequence). V lost 5 bases, J lost 0 bases, and 10 bases lay in between. CDR3 loop: CATSSSGLNTEAFF. CDR3 bases: TGTGCCACCAGCTCATCAGGTCTGAACACTGAAGCTTTCTTT.

This sequence joins TRBV5-1 and TRBJ2-5; D is ambiguous. The V end lost 3 bases, the J end lost 4 bases, and 13 bases lay between the germline ends. This CDR3 has 14 amino acids. Germline V lookup: CDR1 SGHRS, CDR2 YFSETQ. CDR3 protein: CASSSLAYGETQYF. The DNA for the CDR3 is TGCGCCAGCAGCTCGTTAGCATACGGAGAGACCCAGTACTTC. Variable domain in full (rest from reference TRBV5-1 and TRBJ2-5): KAGVTQTPRYLIKTRGQQVTLSCSPISGHRSVSWYQQTPGQGLQFLFEYFSETQRNKGNFPGRFSGRQFSNSRSEMNVSTLELGDSALYLCASSSLAYGETQYFGPGTRLLVL.

This clone was found once. This chain links TRBV27 with TRBJ1-6, with 9 bases identical to TRBD1. The CDR3 spans 17 residues. The trim removed 6 bases at V and 10 bases at J, leaving 16 bases unmatched. CDR1 and CDR2 from the germline V gene are MNHEY and SMNVEV (reference sequence). CDR3 residues: CASSQRHGTGLGSPLHF. Here the CDR3 DNA reads TGTGCCAGCAGCCAACGACATGGGACAGGGCTCGGGTCACCCCTCCACTTT.

This rearrangement joins TRBV2 to TRBJ1-1, with 9 bases aligning to TRBD1. With 7 bases clipped from V and 1 base from J, the junction kept 10 bases outside the gene matches. Germline values: CDR1 SNHLY, CDR2 FYNNEI. This CDR3 spans 16 amino acids. Written as DNA, the CDR3 is TGTGCCAGCACCCGAAGCCCGGGACAGGGGAACACTGAAGCTTTCTTT. It translates to CASTRSPGQGNTEAFF. The complete variable domain, with remaining parts taken from reference TRBV2 and TRBJ1-1, reads EPEVTQTPSHQVTQMGQEVILRCVPISNHLYFYWYRQILGQKVEFLVSFYNNEISEKSEIFDDQFSVERPDGSNFTLKIRSTKLEDSAMYFCASTRSPGQGNTEAFFGQGTRLTVV.

This clone has a single count. The gene calls are TRBV4-3 and TRBJ2-3; perhaps TRBD2 as D (5 bases). Trimming removed 0 bases from V and 8 bases from J, with 9 bases in between. The CDR3 totals 13 residues. Germline V gene data show CDR1 as LGHNA and CDR2 as YSLEER. Here the CDR3 reads CASSQDSVPTQYF. The DNA for the CDR3 is TGCGCCAGCAGCCAAGATAGCGTACCTACGCAGTATTTT.

The CDR3 region is CASSLLGVAYNEQFF. CDR3 nucleotides: TGTGCCAGCAGCTTGCTCGGGGTGGCCTACAATGAGCAGTTCTTC. The V gene is TRBV5-6, the J gene TRBJ2-1; D is perhaps TRBD2 (5 bases). The CDR3 has 15 amino acids. Germline loops: CDR1 SGHDT, CDR2 YYEEEE. V lost 1 base to trimming and J lost 2 bases, with 10 bases between them.

J is TRBJ2-1 and V is TRBV6-6; 12 bases match TRBD2. Germline CDR1 is MNHNY and CDR2 is SVGAGI (reference sequence). Trimming cost V 3 bases and J 8 bases; bases outside gene matches: 8. This CDR3 spans 16 amino acids. CDR3 loop: CASSYLAGGPGDEQFF. DNA of the CDR3: TGTGCCAGCAGTTATCTAGCGGGGGGGCCTGGAGATGAGCAGTTCTTC.

The chain couples TRBV19 to TRBJ2-1; a possible D gene is TRBD2 (5 bases). Germline-derived CDR1 and CDR2 are LNHDA and SQIVND (reference sequence). This CDR3 has 15 amino acids. The V and J ends lost 0 bases and 4 bases respectively, with 10 bases between them. CDR3 region: CASSIDGLLYNEQFF. The CDR3 nucleotides read TGTGCCAGTAGTATAGACGGACTGTTATACAATGAGCAGTTCTTC.

The chain joins TRBV19 to TRBJ1-5, with D possibly TRBD1 on 6 matching bases. Germline CDR1 reads LNHDA; CDR2 reads SQIVND (reference sequence). The germline V and J ends were trimmed by 6 bases and 4 bases, with 13 bases remaining between them. The CDR3 runs 14 residues. The CDR3 protein is CASRRQVDNQPQHF. The CDR3 DNA is TGTGCCAGTAGAAGACAGGTGGATAATCAGCCCCAGCATTTT.

The V gene is TRBV18, the J gene TRBJ1-2, with 7 bases aligning to TRBD1. CDR1 and CDR2 (germline): KGHSH, LQKENI. V lost 3 bases to trimming and J lost 4 bases; unmatched junction nucleotides: 8. The CDR3 loop spans 15 amino acids. This CDR3 is CASSPTGDVTYGYTF. Written as DNA, the CDR3 is TGTGCCAGCTCACCCACAGGGGACGTCACCTATGGCTACACCTTC.

This chain connects TRBV2 to TRBJ2-7; possible D gene TRBD1, 6 bases. The CDR3 sequence is 14 residues long. The V and J ends lost 6 bases and 0 bases respectively, with 12 bases between them. From germline, CDR1 is SNHLY and CDR2 FYNNEI. CDR3 residues: CASRLQGSSYEQYF. As DNA, the CDR3 is TGTGCCAGCAGACTGCAGGGGAGCTCCTACGAGCAGTACTTC. Together with reference TRBV2 and TRBJ2-7, the CDR3 gives the full variable domain: EPEVTQTPSHQVTQMGQEVILRCVPISNHLYFYWYRQILGQKVEFLVSFYNNEISEKSEIFDDQFSVERPDGSNFTLKIRSTKLEDSAMYFCASRLQGSSYEQYFGPGTRLTVT.

The rearrangement links TRBV5-4 to TRBJ2-7; D may be TRBD1 (5 bases). V lost 3 bases, J lost 4 bases, and 8 bases lay in between. CDR1 is SGHNT and CDR2 is YYREEE in the germline V gene (reference sequence). The CDR3 has 12 amino acids. Here the CDR3 DNA reads TGTGCCAGCAGCTCCTCAGGGTACGAGCAGTACTTC. Protein product: CASSSSGYEQYF.

As DNA, the CDR3 is TGTGCCAGCAGTGGACAGGATAATTCACCCCTCCACTTT. Translated, it gives CASSGQDNSPLHF. The rearrangement joins TRBV6-6 to TRBJ1-6, with TRBD1 identical over 7 bases. This CDR3 is 13 amino acids long. Unmatched junction bases numbered 0, after V lost 5 bases and J lost 5 bases. CDR1 and CDR2 (germline): MNHNY, SVGAGI (reference sequence).